A single sample is the source of the 27 T cell receptor beta chains below, sequenced in a study of identical twins. TCRdb reprocessed the 5' RACE reads with MiXCR, giving one entry per CDR3 protein. Of roughly 280,000 distinct CDR3 sequences in the sample, over 8.5% were seen once. The sample was also linked to a second study, of yellow fever vaccine responses in identical twins.

The specimen sequenced was CD8+ T cells sorted from blood. These receptors were obtained from a woman aged 18-29 years in good health.

This clonotype was found many times. The V and J genes are TRBV29-1 and TRBJ2-7; D ambiguous. The CDR3 is made up of 14 amino acids. V was clipped by 4 bases and J by 2 bases, with 15 bases between them. In germline, CDR1 is SQVTM, CDR2 ANQGSEA. CDR3 nucleotides: TGCAGCGTTGCTCTTTGGACCAGACCCTACGAGCAGTACTTC. It specifies CSVALWTRPYEQYF.

V and J are TRBV28 and TRBJ2-2, with TRBD2 as a possible D gene (5 bases). The CDR3 contains 19 residues. The V and J ends lost 11 bases and 3 bases respectively, with 31 bases between them. Germline CDR1 reads MDHEN; CDR2 reads SYDVKM. The CDR3: CAFSLRAFEGGTDTGELFF. For the CDR3, the DNA is TGTGCCTTCAGTTTACGAGCATTCGAGGGCGGTACGGACACCGGGGAGCTGTTTTTT.

This clonotype was detected many times. V is TRBV3-1 and J is TRBJ2-7; D unresolved. CDR1 LGHDT and CDR2 YNNKEL come from the germline V gene (reference sequence). Trimming shortened V by 4 bases and J by 6 bases, and 7 bases separated the two germline ends. This CDR3 spans 11 amino acids. CDR3 coding DNA: TGTGCCAGCAGCCCAGGATCCGAGCAGTACTTC. This encodes CASSPGSEQYF.

With regard to this clonotype: One end of the junction fails to match germline, which may point to a read error. The genes are TRBV23-1 and TRBJ2-5; D is unclear. TRBV23-1 is noted as an ORF with a role that remains uncertain. This CDR3 comprises 12 residues. The CDR3 sequence: CASSQSYGSRRF. The CDR3 DNA sequence: TGCGCCAGCAGTCAATCCTACGGGTCCCGTCGGTTC.

This clonotype was found many times. The rearrangement links TRBV6-5 to TRBJ1-4; D gene uncertain. Looked up from germline, CDR1 is MNHEY and CDR2 is SVGAGI. The CDR3 runs 13 residues. V was shortened by 6 bases and J by 6 bases, with 11 bases between the two germline ends. The CDR3: CASSFESDEKLFF. In DNA, the CDR3 is TGTGCCAGCAGCTTTGAATCGGATGAAAAACTGTTTTTT.

At least ten counts were recorded for this clonotype. The chain links TRBV7-9 to TRBJ2-1; D uncertain. In germline, CDR1 is SEHNR, CDR2 FQNEAQ (reference sequence). Trimming left V 1 base short and J 5 bases short, with 6 bases between. This CDR3 comprises 13 residues. CDR3 protein: CASSLDRDNEQFF. CDR3 DNA sequence: TGTGCCAGCAGCTTAGACCGGGACAATGAGCAGTTCTTC. The full variable domain, in which reference TRBV7-9 and TRBJ2-1 provide the parts outside the CDR3, is DTGVSQNPRHKITKRGQNVTFRCDPISEHNRLYWYRQTLGQGPEFLTYFQNEAQLEKSRLLSDRFSAERPKGSFSTLEIQRTEQGDSAMYLCASSLDRDNEQFFGPGTRLTVL.

The rearrangement links TRBV12-3 or TRBV12-4 to TRBJ1-1; weak D call: TRBD1 (5 bases). Trimming left V 3 bases short and J 1 base short, with 15 bases between. CDR3 size: 16 residues. The CDR3 loop reads CASSFVPGLPNTEAFF. Written as DNA, the CDR3 is TGTGCCAGCAGTTTCGTTCCGGGACTTCCGAACACTGAAGCTTTCTTT.

The chain joins TRBV6-1 to TRBJ2-5; 8 nucleotides match TRBD2. V dropped 7 bases and J dropped 5; count of bases not matched to a gene: 9. The CDR3 is 14 amino acids. CDR1 and CDR2 (germline): MNHNS, SASEGT. The CDR3 region is CASTNRREEETQYF. In DNA form, the CDR3 reads TGTGCCAGCACCAACCGGCGGGAGGAGGAGACCCAGTACTTC.

This clonotype was counted ten times or more. The chain couples TRBV24-1 to TRBJ2-1; 11 bases are shared with TRBD2. The CDR3 is 14 amino acids. The germline gives CDR1 KGHDR, CDR2 SFDVKD. V lost 6 bases to trimming and J lost 8 bases; unmatched junction nucleotides: 5. CDR3 sequence: CATSPTSGRYEQFF. The CDR3 DNA sequence: TGTGCCACCAGTCCTACTAGCGGGAGATATGAGCAGTTCTTC.

This clonotype came up many times. The chain is built from TRBV3-1 and TRBJ2-5; D not certain. V was cut by 0 bases and J by 5 bases, with 7 bases left in between. The CDR3 sequence is 13 residues long. CDR1 is LGHDT, CDR2 YNNKEL, per germline (reference sequence). The CDR3 coding sequence is TGTGCCAGCAGCCAAGATCAGGAGGAGACCCAGTACTTC. Translating gives CASSQDQEETQYF.

This clonotype has ten or more counts. The chain links TRBV25-1 to TRBJ2-1; D unresolved. There are 13 residues in the CDR3. Germline values: CDR1 MGHDK, CDR2 SYGVNS. The ends were cut back, 3 bases at V and 5 bases at J, with 8 bases in the middle. The CDR3 loop is CASSDRYNNEQFF. CDR3 sequence (DNA): TGTGCCAGCAGTGACAGATATAACAATGAGCAGTTCTTC. The complete variable domain, with remaining parts taken from reference TRBV25-1 and TRBJ2-1, reads EADIYQTPRYLVIGTGKKITLECSQTMGHDKMYWYQQDPGMELHLIHYSYGVNSTEKGDLSSESTVSRIRTEHFPLTLESARPSHTSQYLCASSDRYNNEQFFGPGTRLTVL.

This clonotype was observed a few times. CDR3: CASSLASGDANTGELFF. Written as DNA, the CDR3 is TGTGCCAGCAGCTTGGCTTCGGGGGACGCGAACACCGGGGAGCTGTTTTTT. The V and J genes are TRBV5-6 and TRBJ2-2, with D perhaps TRBD2 (6 bases). This CDR3 region has 17 residues. CDR1 is SGHDT and CDR2 is YYEEEE in the germline V gene. Trimming cost V 0 bases and J 0 bases, with 12 bases left between them.

A few counts support this clonotype. This sequence joins TRBV27 and TRBJ2-7; TRBD1 agrees at 8 bases. CDR1 is MNHEY, CDR2 SMNVEV, per germline (reference sequence). J lost 5 bases, V lost 6 bases, and 9 bases had no gene match. There are 14 residues in the CDR3. CDR3 in amino acids: CASREGTGMDEQYF. CDR3 bases: TGTGCCAGCAGAGAGGGGACAGGAATGGACGAGCAGTACTTC.

In regard to this clonotype: This may arise from a read error, as a much more abundant clone is one base away. This chain's CDR3 is CSALSGTGEQGRYNEQFF. The CDR3 DNA reads as TGCAGCGCCCTATCCGGGACAGGGGAGCAAGGCCGCTACAATGAGCAGTTCTTC. The chain carries TRBV29-1 and TRBJ2-1; TRBD1 aligns across 10 bases. The CDR3 loop spans 18 amino acids. Germline V CDR1 and CDR2: SQVTM, ANQGSEA. Trimming at V came to 7 bases and at J to 3 bases, leaving 18 bases not matched to a gene.

This clonotype was counted many times. The V call is TRBV29-1, the J call TRBJ2-3, with TRBD2 identical over 14 bases. The germline V gene encodes CDR1 SQVTM and CDR2 ANQGSEA. Germline trimming cut 3 bases from V and 4 bases from J; bases unmatched to any gene: 12. This CDR3 is built from 18 residues. CDR3 nucleotide sequence: TGCAGCGTTGACCTGACTAGCGGGGGGGCCGGAGGGGCAGATACGCAGTATTTT. Translation gives CSVDLTSGGAGGADTQYF.

This clonotype was counted a few times. The genes are TRBV28 and TRBJ1-1, with a tentative D call TRBD1 (6 bases). The ends were cut back, 5 bases at V and 2 bases at J, with 15 bases in the middle. Germline-derived CDR1 and CDR2 are MDHEN and SYDVKM. The CDR3 is 15 residues long. CDR3 residues: CASSPMAGVNTEAFF. As DNA, the CDR3 is TGTGCCAGCAGTCCCATGGCAGGGGTTAACACTGAAGCTTTCTTT.

This clonotype was seen ten or more times. The V call is TRBV29-1, the J call TRBJ1-2, with D unresolved. V was pared by 6 bases and J by 2 bases, with 16 bases between. This CDR3 region has 14 residues. Germline V gives CDR1 SQVTM, CDR2 ANQGSEA. CDR3 loop: CSVQPGEANYGYTF. CDR3 nucleotides: TGCAGCGTCCAACCCGGGGAGGCAAACTATGGCTACACCTTC.

This clonotype came up a few times. The chain joins TRBV11-2 to TRBJ2-7; 7 bases match TRBD2. The CDR3 loop spans 13 amino acids. From germline, CDR1 is SGHAT and CDR2 FQNNGV. V dropped 3 bases and J dropped 4; count of bases not matched to a gene: 3. CDR3 amino acids: CASSLGGWYEQYF. CDR3 in DNA: TGTGCCAGCAGCTTGGGGGGGTGGTACGAGCAGTACTTC.

The rearrangement joins TRBV19 to TRBJ1-1; D possibly corresponds to TRBD1 (6 bases). Germline CDR1 and CDR2: LNHDA and SQIVND (reference sequence). CDR3 size: 15 residues. Between the trimmed V and J ends, which lost 4 bases and 1 base, there was a span of 13 bases. The CDR3 sequence: CASSTTGPWNTEAFF. The CDR3 DNA reads as TGTGCCAGTAGTACCACAGGGCCCTGGAACACTGAAGCTTTCTTT.

The rearrangement uses TRBV5-1 and TRBJ2-7; TRBD1 matches 8 bases. J gave up 2 bases and V 5 bases, and 9 bases lay outside the gene matches. This CDR3 is 15 amino acids long. Germline V gene lookup returns CDR1 SGHRS and CDR2 YFSETQ. CDR3 nucleotides: TGCGCCAGCAGGATGTTTGGGACAGGAACCTACGAGCAGTACTTC. This sequence encodes CASRMFGTGTYEQYF.

The rearrangement uses TRBV7-9 and TRBJ2-1, with 7 bases fitting TRBD1. The J segment lost 7 bases and the V segment lost 1 base, leaving 4 bases of the junction unmatched. This CDR3 is 14 amino acids long. Per the germline V gene, CDR1 is SEHNR and CDR2 is FQNEAQ (reference sequence). In DNA, the CDR3 is TGTGCCAGCAGCTTAGGGACAGGATCGAATGAGCAGTTCTTC. It specifies CASSLGTGSNEQFF.

This clonotype was recorded at least ten times. The V and J genes are TRBV7-9 and TRBJ2-7, with TRBD1 identical over 8 bases. The CDR3 extends over 13 amino acids. Germline V gene data show CDR1 as SEHNR and CDR2 as FQNEAQ (reference sequence). The V and J ends lost 5 bases and 4 bases, in that order; junction bases with no gene match: 4. The CDR3 DNA is TGTGCCAGCAGCCCGACAGGGGCGTACGAGCAGTACTTC. Its protein is CASSPTGAYEQYF.

This clonotype was observed many times. This rearrangement joins TRBV12-3 or TRBV12-4 to TRBJ2-2; 8 bases are a match to TRBD1. The CDR3 is made up of 13 amino acids. After removal of 11 bases from V and 6 bases from J, the junction contained 8 bases not matched to a gene. The DNA of the CDR3 is TGTGCCGGACAGGGTTTTAACGCCGGGGAGCTGTTTTTT. This codes for CAGQGFNAGELFF.

This clonotype was detected many times. The chain employs TRBV5-4 and TRBJ2-1; 8 bases are a match to TRBD2. Germline CDR1 SGHNT, CDR2 YYREEE (reference sequence). The ends lost 2 bases at V and 7 bases at J; junction bases unmatched: 8. CDR3 length equals 15 residues. The CDR3 region is CASSFKRESWNEQFF. The CDR3, as DNA: TGTGCCAGCAGCTTTAAGCGGGAGTCTTGGAATGAGCAGTTCTTC.

This clonotype turned up a few times. This chain connects TRBV6-2 or TRBV6-3 to TRBJ2-2; no clear D gene. This CDR3 contains 14 residues. With 6 bases removed from V and 5 bases from J, the gap between germline ends came to 13 bases. Germline values: CDR1 MNHEY, CDR2 SVGEGT. The DNA of the CDR3 is TGTGCCAGCAGAGACATCACCTCGACCGGGGAGCTGTTTTTT. Translation: CASRDITSTGELFF.

This chain uses TRBV11-2 with TRBJ2-5; 11 bases fit TRBD1. J gave up 5 bases and V 5 bases, and 22 bases lay outside the gene matches. The CDR3 extends over 20 amino acids. Germline CDR1 reads SGHAT; CDR2 reads FQNNGV. The CDR3 reads CASSPDRGLLRLVSGETQYF. The CDR3 region has the DNA TGTGCCAGCAGCCCGGACAGGGGGCTCCTAAGACTAGTTTCGGGGGAGACCCAGTACTTC.

This clonotype was seen ten or more times. V and J are TRBV4-3 and TRBJ2-1; D is unresolved. Between the trimmed V and J ends, which lost 3 bases and 8 bases, there was a span of 14 bases. The CDR3 consists of 14 residues. Germline lookup yields CDR1 LGHNA and CDR2 YSLEER. The CDR3 coding sequence is TGCGCCAGCAGCCAGGGGTTCCTCCTGGATGAGCAGTTCTTC. Its translation is CASSQGFLLDEQFF.